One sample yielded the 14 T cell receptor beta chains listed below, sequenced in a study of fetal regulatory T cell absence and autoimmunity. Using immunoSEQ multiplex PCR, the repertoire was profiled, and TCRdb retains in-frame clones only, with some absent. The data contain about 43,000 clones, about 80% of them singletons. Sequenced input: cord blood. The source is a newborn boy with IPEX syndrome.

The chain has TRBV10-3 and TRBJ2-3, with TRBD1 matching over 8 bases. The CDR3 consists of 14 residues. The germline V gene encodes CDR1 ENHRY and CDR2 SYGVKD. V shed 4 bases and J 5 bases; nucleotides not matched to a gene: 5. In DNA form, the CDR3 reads TGTGCCATCAGTGTGTCAGGGGGCAAAGATACGCAGTATTTT. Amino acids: CAISVSGGKDTQYF.

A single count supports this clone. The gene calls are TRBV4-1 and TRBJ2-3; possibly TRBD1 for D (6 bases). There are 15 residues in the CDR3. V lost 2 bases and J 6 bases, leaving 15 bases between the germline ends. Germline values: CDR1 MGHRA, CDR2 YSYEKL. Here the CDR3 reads CASSQLSGTRDTQYF. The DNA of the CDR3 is TGCGCCAGCAGCCAACTCTCAGGGACACGGGATACGCAGTATTTT.

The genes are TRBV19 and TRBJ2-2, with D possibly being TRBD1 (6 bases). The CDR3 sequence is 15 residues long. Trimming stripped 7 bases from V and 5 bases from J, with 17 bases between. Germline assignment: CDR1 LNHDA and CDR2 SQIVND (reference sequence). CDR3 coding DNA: TGTGCCAGTATTTCACGGGCAGGGGTAACCGGGGAGCTGTTTTTT. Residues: CASISRAGVTGELFF.

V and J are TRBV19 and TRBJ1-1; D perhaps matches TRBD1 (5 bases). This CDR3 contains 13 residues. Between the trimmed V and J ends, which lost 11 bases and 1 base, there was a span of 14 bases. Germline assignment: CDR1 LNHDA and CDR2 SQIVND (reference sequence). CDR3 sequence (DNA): TGTGCCTCCGAGGGGAGGGCGAACACTGAAGCTTTCTTT. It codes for CASEGRANTEAFF.

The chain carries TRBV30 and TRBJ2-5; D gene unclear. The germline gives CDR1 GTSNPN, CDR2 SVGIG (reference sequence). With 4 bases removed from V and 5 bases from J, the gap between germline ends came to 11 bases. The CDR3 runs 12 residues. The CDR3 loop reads CAWKGPPETQYF. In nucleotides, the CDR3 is TGTGCCTGGAAGGGCCCACCGGAGACCCAGTACTTC.

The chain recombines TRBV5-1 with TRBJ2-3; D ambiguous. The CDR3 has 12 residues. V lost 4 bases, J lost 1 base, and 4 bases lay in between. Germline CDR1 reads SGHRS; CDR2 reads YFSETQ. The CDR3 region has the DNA TGCGCCAGCAGCGTTCGCACAGATACGCAGTATTTT. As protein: CASSVRTDTQYF.

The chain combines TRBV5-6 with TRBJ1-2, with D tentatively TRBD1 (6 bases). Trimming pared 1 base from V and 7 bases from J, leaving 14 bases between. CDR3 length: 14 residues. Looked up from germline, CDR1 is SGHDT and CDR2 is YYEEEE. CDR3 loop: CASSLWSGAGGYTF. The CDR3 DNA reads TGTGCCAGCAGCTTGTGGTCAGGGGCGGGTGGCTACACCTTC.

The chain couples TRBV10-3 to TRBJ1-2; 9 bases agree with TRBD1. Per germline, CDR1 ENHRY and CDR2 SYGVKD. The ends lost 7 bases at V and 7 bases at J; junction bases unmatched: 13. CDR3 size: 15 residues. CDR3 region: CAIKNSGQGYGGYTF. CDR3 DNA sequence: TGTGCCATCAAGAATTCGGGACAGGGCTATGGTGGCTACACCTTC.

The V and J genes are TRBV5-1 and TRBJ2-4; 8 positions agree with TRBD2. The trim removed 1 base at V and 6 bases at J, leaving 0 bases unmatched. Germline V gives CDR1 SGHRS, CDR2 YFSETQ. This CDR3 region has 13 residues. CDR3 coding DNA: TGCGCCAGCAGCTTGACTAGCGGAAACATTCAGTACTTC. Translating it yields CASSLTSGNIQYF.

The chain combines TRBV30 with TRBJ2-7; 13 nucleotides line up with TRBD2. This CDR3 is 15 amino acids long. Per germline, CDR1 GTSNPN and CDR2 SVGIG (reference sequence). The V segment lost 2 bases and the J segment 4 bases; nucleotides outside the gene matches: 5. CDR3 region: CAWSHPGLAGYEQYF. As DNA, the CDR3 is TGTGCCTGGAGTCATCCGGGACTAGCGGGATACGAGCAGTACTTC. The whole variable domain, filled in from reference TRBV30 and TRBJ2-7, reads SQTIHQWPATLVQPVGSPLSLECTVEGTSNPNLYWYRQAAGRGLQLLFYSVGIGQISSEVPQNLSASRPQDRQFILSSKKLLLSDSGFYLCAWSHPGLAGYEQYFGPGTRLTVT.

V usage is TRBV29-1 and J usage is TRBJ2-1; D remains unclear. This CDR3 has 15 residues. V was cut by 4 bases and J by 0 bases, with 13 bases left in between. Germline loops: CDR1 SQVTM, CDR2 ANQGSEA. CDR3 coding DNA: TGCAGCGTTGTTCCCAGCGACCGCTCCTACAATGAGCAGTTCTTC. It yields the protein CSVVPSDRSYNEQFF.

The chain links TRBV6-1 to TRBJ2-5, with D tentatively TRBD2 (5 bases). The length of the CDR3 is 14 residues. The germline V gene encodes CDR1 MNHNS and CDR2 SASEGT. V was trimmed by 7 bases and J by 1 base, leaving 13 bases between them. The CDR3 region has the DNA TGTGCCAGCAAGGGAGTTAGCCCCCAAGAGACCCAGTACTTC. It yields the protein CASKGVSPQETQYF.

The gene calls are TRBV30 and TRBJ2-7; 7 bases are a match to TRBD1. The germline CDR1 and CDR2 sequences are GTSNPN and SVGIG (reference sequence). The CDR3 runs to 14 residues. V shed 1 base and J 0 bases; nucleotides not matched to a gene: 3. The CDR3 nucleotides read TGTGCCTGGAGTGGGGGACAGCACTCCTACGAGCAGTACTTC. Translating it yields CAWSGGQHSYEQYF.

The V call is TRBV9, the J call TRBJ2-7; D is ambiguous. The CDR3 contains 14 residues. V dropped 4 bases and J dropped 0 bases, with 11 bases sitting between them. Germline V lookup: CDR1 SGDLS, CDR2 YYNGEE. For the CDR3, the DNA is TGTGCCAGCAGCCCCGACACAAGCTCCTACGAGCAGTACTTC. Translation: CASSPDTSSYEQYF.